The sequence of this TCR beta chain was determined in a study of blood T cell repertoires in COVID-19 (dated by TCRdb to between 2020 and 2021). In the study overall: Collaborator samples came from the United States, Italy and Spain and covered acute and convalescent phases of COVID-19. The prospective study material was composed of cDNA or gDNA derived from T cells, B-cell-depleted T cells, or PBMCs. Deeply sampled blood TCRbeta repertoires from subjects exposed to, actively infected with, or recovered from COVID-19 were included in the dataset. The repertoires were released in a freely available public database meant as a resource for research on the immune response to SARS-CoV-2. The samples were drawn from the first 160 participants of the ongoing ImmuneRACE study and from more than 1,000 subjects provided by 6 global collaborators. The sample metadata nearly always contained a de-identified subject ID, COVID-19 status, age in years and sex. Where available, HLA class I and class II types were obtained from metadata supplied by the sample provider rather than from assay-based typing.

TCRbeta CDR3 regions were amplified from genomic DNA by means of the immunoSEQ Assay, a bias-controlled multiplex PCR. In the paper's pipeline: The number of nucleated cells in each sample was estimated from the amplification of reference gene primers within the assay. To quantify the absolute abundance of each unique TCRbeta CDR3 rearrangement, sequence reads were collapsed and filtered. Productive Simpson clonality was computed per sample as the square root of Simpson's diversity index over productive rearrangements. TCRdb obtained this table from immuneACCESS and retained in-frame rearrangements with V and J assigned. These tables miss some clones; where compared with another copy, unresolved V genes account for less than half of the shortfall, and the remainder is unexplained. D and trimming come from the DNA, and the V and J calls and clone size come from that table. This sample is represented by 150,000 to 180,000 clones; over 65% of them were singletons. Of the sample, under 2% falls within the top ten clones.

From its cysteine to its phenylalanine, the CDR3 spans 16 amino acids. Only CDR3 DNA remains: 48 bases, in frame from the first base. V is cut by 0 bases and J by 0 bases, and the space between the germline ends is 10 bases. Taken from the germline V gene, the CDR1 and CDR2 loops are SGHAT and FQNNGV. The collaborating institutions used their own protocols to collect whole blood in K2EDTA tubes. For TCRbeta analysis, collaborators shipped samples as frozen whole blood, isolated PBMCs, or DNA extracted from either of those sample types. Points the paper makes about the study in general: The quantity of clinical and demographic metadata differed by source and by participant and was supplied without curation.

Concerning this clone: It has no known antigen specificity. Qualities for individual bases were not recorded, and no much larger clone is one base off.

The chain links TRBV11-2 with TRBJ2-3, and the D gene may be TRBD1, 5 bases matching. The source of this sequence is an elderly man with acute or convalescent COVID-19. Input material: peripheral blood. The bases read TGTGCCAGCAGCTTAGAAGGCAGGGTTAGCACAGATACGCAGTATTTT. The translation is CASSLEGRVSTDTQYF.